This T cell receptor beta chain came from a study of T cell repertoires in cytomegalovirus infection (dated by TCRdb to between 2018 and 2020). Background on the whole study: Alongside well-studied HLA-B-restricted epitopes, the peptide stimulations were aimed at recently identified HLA-C-restricted CMV epitopes, whose presentation resists viral immunomodulation. Donor HLA type was relevant to the analysis, as public TCR beta signatures indicated carriage of CMV infection together with the matching HLA type. Here is what the overall study found, with its caveats: Carriers of CMV infection plus the relevant HLA type were discriminated by the cumulative frequency of public TCR beta family members in the study cohort and in an independent roughly 400-donor cohort. The ex vivo response was dominated by HLA-C-restricted CMV-specific TCR beta clonotypes, which also provided the single most frequent clonotype in two of eight donors.

TCRdb lists the instrument as Illumina HiSeq 1500. The public sequencing data were trimmed at Q25 with fastp and processed into clonotypes with MiXCR by TCRdb, which kept only in-frame beta chains. Each CDR3 protein gets just one entry, which takes the most common genes and DNA from the rows behind it. This sample comprises about 770,000 distinct CDR3 sequences, almost 30% of them detected only once. The ten largest make up around 13% of the sample. Regarding this clonotype: This receptor's antigen is unknown. Base qualities were left out, and no much larger clone turns up one base away.

At the junction V is shortened by 2 bases and J by 4 bases, with 9 bases in between. The CDR3 measures 15 amino acids from cysteine to phenylalanine. Only the CDR3 DNA stays, 45 bases, in frame from base 1. Taken from the germline V gene, the CDR1 and CDR2 loops are MGHRA and YSYEKL. The intended sense of this specimen's treatment or condition label: in vitro stimulation with specific CMV peptide epitopes to enrich CMV-specific T cells. The V and J genes are TRBV4-1 and TRBJ2-6; no D gene is confidently identified. The sequencing used cultured CD8+ T cells from PBMCs, collected from culture after CMV antigen stimulation. This receptor was identified in a human donor in good health (CMV status not recorded). Some clones in this sample may be carry-over from other donors' samples. The DNA sequence is TGCGCCAGCAGCCAATTAGGGATGGGGGCCAACGTCCTGACTTTC. Its translation reads: CASSQLGMGANVLTF.